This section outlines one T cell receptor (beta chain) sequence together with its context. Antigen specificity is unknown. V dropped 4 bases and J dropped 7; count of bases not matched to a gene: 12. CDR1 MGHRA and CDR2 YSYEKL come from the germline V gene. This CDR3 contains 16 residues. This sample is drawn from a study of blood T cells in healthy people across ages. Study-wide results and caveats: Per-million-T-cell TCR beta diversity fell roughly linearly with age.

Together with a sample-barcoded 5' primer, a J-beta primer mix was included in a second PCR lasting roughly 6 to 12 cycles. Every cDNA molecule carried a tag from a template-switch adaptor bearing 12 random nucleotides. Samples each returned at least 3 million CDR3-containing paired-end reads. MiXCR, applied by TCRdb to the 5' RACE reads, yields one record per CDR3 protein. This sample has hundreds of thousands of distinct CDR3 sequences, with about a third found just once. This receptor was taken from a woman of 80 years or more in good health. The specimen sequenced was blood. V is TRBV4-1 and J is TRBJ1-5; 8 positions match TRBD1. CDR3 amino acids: CASSPILGQGGQPQHF. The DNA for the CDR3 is TGCGCCAGCAGCCCTATCCTAGGACAGGGCGGCCAGCCCCAGCATTTT.